This T cell receptor (beta chain) was profiled in a study of blood T cells in healthy people across ages. It was with a sample-barcoded 5' primer and a J-beta primer mix that a second PCR of about 6 to 11 cycles was run. MiXCR, run by TCRdb on the 5' RACE reads, gives a single entry per CDR3 protein. This table holds around 990,000 distinct CDR3 sequences, 25% found once. This clonotype was found a few times. V shed 0 bases, J shed 6 bases, and the junction held 5 bases outside the gene matches. The CDR3 contains 14 residues. Germline V gene lookup returns CDR1 SQVTM and CDR2 ANQGSEA. This sample also appeared in a second study, on T cells of mothers and their children. This second study notes: Second-round PCR products received sample barcodes and 2-4 random nucleotides from the M1S primer.

The rearrangement joins TRBV29-1 to TRBJ2-1, with 7 bases aligning to TRBD2. The sequence was obtained from a girl aged 2 to 10 in good health. Sequencing used blood. CDR3 nucleotide sequence: TGCAGCGTTGAAGACCCTCGCGGGGGCAATGAGCAGTTCTTC. Residues: CSVEDPRGGNEQFF.